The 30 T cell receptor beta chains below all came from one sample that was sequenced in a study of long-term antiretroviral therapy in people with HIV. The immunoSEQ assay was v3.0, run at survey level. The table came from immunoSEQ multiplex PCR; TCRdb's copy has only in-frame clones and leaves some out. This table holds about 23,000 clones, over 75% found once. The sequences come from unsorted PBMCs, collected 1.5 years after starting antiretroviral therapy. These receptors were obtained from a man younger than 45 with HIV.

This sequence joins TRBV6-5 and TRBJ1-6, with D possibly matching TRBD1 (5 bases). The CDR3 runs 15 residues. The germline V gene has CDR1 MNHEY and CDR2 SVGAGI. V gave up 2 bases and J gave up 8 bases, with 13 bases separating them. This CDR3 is CASSYGAPMDSPLHF. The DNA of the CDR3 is TGTGCCAGCAGTTACGGGGCGCCGATGGATTCACCCCTCCACTTT.

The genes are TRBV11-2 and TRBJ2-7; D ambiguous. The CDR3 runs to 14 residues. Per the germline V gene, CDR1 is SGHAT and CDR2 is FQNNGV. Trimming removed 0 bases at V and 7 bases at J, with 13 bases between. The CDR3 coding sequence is TGTGCCAGCAGCTTAGATCTTATCAGTTCGGAGCAGTACTTC. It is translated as CASSLDLISSEQYF.

CDR3 DNA: TGTGCCAGCAGCCAAGGTTTGTGGGACTTTCGGGCAGATACGCAGTATTTT. Its protein is CASSQGLWDFRADTQYF. The genes are TRBV14 and TRBJ2-3, with a tentative D call TRBD2 (6 bases). This CDR3 spans 17 amino acids. Germline loops: CDR1 SGHDN, CDR2 FVKESK. V lost 1 base and J lost 4, with 18 bases in between.

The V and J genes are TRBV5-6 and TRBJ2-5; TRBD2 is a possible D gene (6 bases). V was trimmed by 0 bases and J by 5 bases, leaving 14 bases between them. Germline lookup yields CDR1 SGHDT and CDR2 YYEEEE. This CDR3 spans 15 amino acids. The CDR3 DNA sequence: TGTGCCAGCAGCTTGGGGCAGCCGGCGGGGGAGACCCAGTACTTC. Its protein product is CASSLGQPAGETQYF.

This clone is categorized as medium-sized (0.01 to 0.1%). For the CDR3, the DNA is TGTGCAAGTCGCTTAGGTACAGGGTTTACAGATACGCAGTATTTT. Protein sequence: CASRLGTGFTDTQYF. V usage is TRBV12-2 and J usage is TRBJ2-3; the DNA was not used to check the table's D call, TRBD1. TRBV12-2 is a known pseudogene. The CDR3 has 15 amino acids.

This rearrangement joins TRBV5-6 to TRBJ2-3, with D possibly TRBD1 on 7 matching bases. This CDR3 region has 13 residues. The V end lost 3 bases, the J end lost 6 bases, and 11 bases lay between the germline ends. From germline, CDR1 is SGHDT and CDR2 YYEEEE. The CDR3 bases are TGTGCCAGCAGCTCGACAGGGAGGGATACGCAGTATTTT. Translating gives CASSSTGRDTQYF.

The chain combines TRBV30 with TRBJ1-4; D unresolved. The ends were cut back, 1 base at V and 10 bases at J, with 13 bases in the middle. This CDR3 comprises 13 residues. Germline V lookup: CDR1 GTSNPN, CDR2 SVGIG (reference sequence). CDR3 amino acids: CAWSEGPTGKLFF. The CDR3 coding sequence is TGTGCCTGGAGTGAAGGCCCCACGGGAAAACTGTTTTTT.

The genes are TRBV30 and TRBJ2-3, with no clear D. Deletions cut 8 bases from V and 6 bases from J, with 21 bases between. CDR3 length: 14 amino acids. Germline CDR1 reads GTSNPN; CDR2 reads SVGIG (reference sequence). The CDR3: CAVRGSVVTDTQYF. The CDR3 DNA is TGTGCCGTAAGAGGCTCGGTCGTTACGGATACGCAGTATTTT. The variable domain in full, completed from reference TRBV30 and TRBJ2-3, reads SQTIHQWPATLVQPVGSPLSLECTVEGTSNPNLYWYRQAAGRGLQLLFYSVGIGQISSEVPQNLSASRPQDRQFILSSKKLLLSDSGFYLCAVRGSVVTDTQYFGPGTRLTVL.

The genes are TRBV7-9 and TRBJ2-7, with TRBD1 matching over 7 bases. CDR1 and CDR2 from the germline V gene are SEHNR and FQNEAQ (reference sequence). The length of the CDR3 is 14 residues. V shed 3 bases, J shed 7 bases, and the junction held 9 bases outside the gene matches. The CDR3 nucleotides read TGTGCCAGCAGCTTCGGGACAGAATCGCGGGAGCAGTACTTC. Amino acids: CASSFGTESREQYF.

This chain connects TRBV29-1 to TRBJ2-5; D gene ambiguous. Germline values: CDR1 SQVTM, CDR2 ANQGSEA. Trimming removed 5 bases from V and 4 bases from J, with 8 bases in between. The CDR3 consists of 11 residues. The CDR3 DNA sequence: TGCAGCGTTAAGAGAATAGAGACCCAGTACTTC. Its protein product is CSVKRIETQYF.

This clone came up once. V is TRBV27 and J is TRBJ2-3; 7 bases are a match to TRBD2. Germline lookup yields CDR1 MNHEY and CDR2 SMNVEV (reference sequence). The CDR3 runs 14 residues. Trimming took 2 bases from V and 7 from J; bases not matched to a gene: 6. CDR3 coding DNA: TGTGCCAGCAGTTTACGGGGGAGGGCGAATACGCAGTATTTT. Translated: CASSLRGRANTQYF.

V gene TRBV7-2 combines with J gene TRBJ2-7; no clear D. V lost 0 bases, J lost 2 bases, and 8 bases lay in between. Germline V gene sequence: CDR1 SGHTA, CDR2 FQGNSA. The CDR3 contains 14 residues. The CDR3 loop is CASSLAMGAYEQYF. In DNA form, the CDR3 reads TGTGCCAGCAGCTTAGCGATGGGCGCCTACGAGCAGTACTTC. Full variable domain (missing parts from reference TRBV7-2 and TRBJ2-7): GAGVSQSPSNKVTEKGKDVELRCDPISGHTALYWYRQSLGQGLEFLIYFQGNSAPDKSGLPSDRFSAERTGGSVSTLTIQRTQQEDSAVYLCASSLAMGAYEQYFGPGTRLTVT.

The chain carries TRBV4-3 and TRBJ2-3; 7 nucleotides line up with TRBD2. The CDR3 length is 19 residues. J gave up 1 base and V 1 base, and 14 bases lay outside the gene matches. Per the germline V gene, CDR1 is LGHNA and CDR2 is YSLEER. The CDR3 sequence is CASSQGDSGPLWGTDTQYF. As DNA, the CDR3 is TGCGCCAGCAGCCAAGGGGATAGCGGGCCCTTATGGGGCACAGATACGCAGTATTTT.

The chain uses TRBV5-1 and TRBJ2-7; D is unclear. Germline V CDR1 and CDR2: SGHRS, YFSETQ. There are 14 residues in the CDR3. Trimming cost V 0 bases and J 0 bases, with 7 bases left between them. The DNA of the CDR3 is TGCGCCAGCAGCTTGGCACAGAGCTCCTACGAGCAGTACTTC. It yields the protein CASSLAQSSYEQYF. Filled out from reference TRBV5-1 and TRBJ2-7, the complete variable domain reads KAGVTQTPRYLIKTRGQQVTLSCSPISGHRSVSWYQQTPGQGLQFLFEYFSETQRNKGNFPGRFSGRQFSNSRSEMNVSTLELGDSALYLCASSLAQSSYEQYFGPGTRLTVT.

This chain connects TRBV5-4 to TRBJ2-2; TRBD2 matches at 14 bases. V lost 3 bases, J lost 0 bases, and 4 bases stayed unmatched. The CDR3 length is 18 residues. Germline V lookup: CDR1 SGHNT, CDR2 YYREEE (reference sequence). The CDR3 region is CASSSEGLAGANTGELFF. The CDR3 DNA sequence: TGTGCCAGCAGCTCGGAGGGACTAGCGGGGGCGAACACCGGGGAGCTGTTTTTT.

For the CDR3, the DNA is TGCGCCAGCAGCCGAGGGACTAGCGGGGCCTACAATGAGCAGTTCTTC. This codes for CASSRGTSGAYNEQFF. This sequence joins TRBV5-1 and TRBJ2-1; 13 nucleotides align to TRBD2. The V gene end was trimmed by 4 bases and the J gene end by 2 bases; junction bases not matched to a gene: 3. Germline loops: CDR1 SGHRS, CDR2 YFSETQ. This CDR3 region has 16 residues.

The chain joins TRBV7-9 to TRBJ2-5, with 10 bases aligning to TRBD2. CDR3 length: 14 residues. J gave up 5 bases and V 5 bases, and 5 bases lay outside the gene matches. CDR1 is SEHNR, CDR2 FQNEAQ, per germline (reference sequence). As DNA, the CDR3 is TGTGCCAGCAGCCTCGCAGCGGGAGGGGAGACCCAGTACTTC. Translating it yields CASSLAAGGETQYF.

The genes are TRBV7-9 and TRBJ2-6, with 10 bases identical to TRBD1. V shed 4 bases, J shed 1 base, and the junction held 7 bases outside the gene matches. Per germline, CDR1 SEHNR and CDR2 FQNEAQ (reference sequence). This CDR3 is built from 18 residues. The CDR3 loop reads CASSYGTGVYSGANVLTF. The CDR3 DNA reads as TGTGCCAGCAGCTACGGGACAGGGGTTTATTCTGGGGCCAACGTCCTGACTTTC. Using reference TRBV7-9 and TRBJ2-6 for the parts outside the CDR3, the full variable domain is DTGVSQNPRHKITKRGQNVTFRCDPISEHNRLYWYRQTLGQGPEFLTYFQNEAQLEKSRLLSDRFSAERPKGSFSTLEIQRTEQGDSAMYLCASSYGTGVYSGANVLTFGAGSRLTVL.

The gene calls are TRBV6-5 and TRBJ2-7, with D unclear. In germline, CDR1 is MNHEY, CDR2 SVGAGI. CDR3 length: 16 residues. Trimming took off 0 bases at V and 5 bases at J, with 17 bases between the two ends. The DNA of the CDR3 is TGTGCCAGCAGTTACTCAGCAGGTGGTAGATTGCACGAGCAGTACTTC. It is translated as CASSYSAGGRLHEQYF.

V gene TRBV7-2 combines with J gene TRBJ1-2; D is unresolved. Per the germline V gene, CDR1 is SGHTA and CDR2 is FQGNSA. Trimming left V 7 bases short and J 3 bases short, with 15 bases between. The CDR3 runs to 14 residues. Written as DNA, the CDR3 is TGTGCCAGCACCGCAGCAAACCAGGACTATGGCTACACCTTC. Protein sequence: CASTAANQDYGYTF.

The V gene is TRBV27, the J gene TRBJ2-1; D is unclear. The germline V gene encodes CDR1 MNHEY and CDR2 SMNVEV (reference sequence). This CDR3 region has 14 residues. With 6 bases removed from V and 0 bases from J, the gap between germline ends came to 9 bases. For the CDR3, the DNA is TGTGCCAGCAGCCTCTATAGCTCCTACAATGAGCAGTTCTTC. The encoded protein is CASSLYSSYNEQFF.

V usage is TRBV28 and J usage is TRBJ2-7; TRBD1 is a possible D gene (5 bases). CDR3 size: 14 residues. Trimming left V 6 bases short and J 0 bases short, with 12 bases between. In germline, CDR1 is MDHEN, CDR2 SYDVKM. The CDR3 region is CASRPQGSSYEQYF. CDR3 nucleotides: TGTGCCAGCAGGCCGCAGGGATCCTCCTACGAGCAGTACTTC.

CDR3 nucleotides: TGTGCCAGCAGCCCCTCGGGAACTGGAAACACCATATATTTT. Protein product: CASSPSGTGNTIYF. The gene calls are TRBV9 and TRBJ1-3; D ambiguous. The CDR3 is 14 residues long. V dropped 4 bases and J dropped 2 bases, with 10 bases sitting between them. CDR1 is SGDLS, CDR2 YYNGEE, per germline.

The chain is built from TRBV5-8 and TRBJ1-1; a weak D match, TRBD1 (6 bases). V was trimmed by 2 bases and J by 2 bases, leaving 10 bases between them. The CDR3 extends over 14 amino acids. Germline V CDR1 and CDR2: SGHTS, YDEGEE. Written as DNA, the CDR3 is TGTGCCAGCAGCTTCACAGGGCAAAACACTGAAGCTTTCTTT. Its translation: CASSFTGQNTEAFF.

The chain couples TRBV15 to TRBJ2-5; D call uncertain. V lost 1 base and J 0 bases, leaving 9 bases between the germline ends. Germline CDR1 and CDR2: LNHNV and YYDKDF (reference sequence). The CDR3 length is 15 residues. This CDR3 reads CATSRGQVNQETQYF. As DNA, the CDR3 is TGTGCCACCAGCAGAGGCCAGGTGAACCAAGAGACCCAGTACTTC.

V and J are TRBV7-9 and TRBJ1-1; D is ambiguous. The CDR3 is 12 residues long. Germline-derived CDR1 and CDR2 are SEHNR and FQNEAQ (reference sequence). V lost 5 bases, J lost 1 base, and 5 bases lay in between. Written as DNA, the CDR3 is TGTGCCAGCAGCCCAACGAACACTGAAGCTTTCTTT. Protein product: CASSPTNTEAFF.

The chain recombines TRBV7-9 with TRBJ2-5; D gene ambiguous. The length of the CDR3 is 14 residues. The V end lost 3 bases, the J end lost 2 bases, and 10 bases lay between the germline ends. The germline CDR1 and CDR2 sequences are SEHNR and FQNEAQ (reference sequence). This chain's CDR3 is CASSLSGSQETQYF. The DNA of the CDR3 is TGTGCCAGCAGCTTGTCAGGTTCACAAGAGACCCAGTACTTC.

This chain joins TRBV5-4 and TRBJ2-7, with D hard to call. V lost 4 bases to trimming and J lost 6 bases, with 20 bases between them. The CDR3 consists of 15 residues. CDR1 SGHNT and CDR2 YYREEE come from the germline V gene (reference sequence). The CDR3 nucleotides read TGTGCCAGCAGCCCTACCCCCCAGGAAATTAGCGAGCAGTACTTC. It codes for CASSPTPQEISEQYF. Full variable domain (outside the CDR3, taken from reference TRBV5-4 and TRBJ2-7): ETGVTQSPTHLIKTRGQQVTLRCSSQSGHNTVSWYQQALGQGPQFIFQYYREEENGRGNFPPRFSGLQFPNYSSELNVNALELDDSALYLCASSPTPQEISEQYFGPGTRLTVT.

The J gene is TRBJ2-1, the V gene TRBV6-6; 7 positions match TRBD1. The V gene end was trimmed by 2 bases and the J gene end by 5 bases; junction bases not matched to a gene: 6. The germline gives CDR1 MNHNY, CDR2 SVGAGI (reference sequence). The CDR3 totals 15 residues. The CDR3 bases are TGTGCCAGCAGTTACGGGGACAGAGGAAACAATGAGCAGTTCTTC. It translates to CASSYGDRGNNEQFF.

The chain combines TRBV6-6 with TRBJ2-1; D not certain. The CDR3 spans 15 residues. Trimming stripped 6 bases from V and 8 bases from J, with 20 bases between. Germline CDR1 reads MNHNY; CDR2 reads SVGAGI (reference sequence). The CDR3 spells CASSRGFSVLDEQFF. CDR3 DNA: TGTGCCAGCAGCCGCGGCTTTTCGGTCTTGGATGAGCAGTTCTTC.